These 21 T cell receptor beta chains were sequenced from one sample in a study of T cell responses to AZD1222 COVID-19 vaccine. Sequencing was performed with immunoSEQ multiplex PCR; in TCRdb, only in-frame clones are kept and a portion is missing. The sample carries 120,000 to 150,000 clones, roughly 91% recorded once. The specimen comprised peripheral blood, sampled on day 0 of AZD1222 vaccination. All receptors derive from an adult in good health.

The chain carries TRBV30 and TRBJ2-2, with D hard to call. Trimming removed 0 bases from V and 3 bases from J, with 8 bases in between. The germline CDR1 and CDR2 sequences are GTSNPN and SVGIG (reference sequence). The CDR3 consists of 14 residues. The CDR3 DNA follows: TGTGCCTGGAGTGTACGGATTGACACCGGGGAGCTGTTTTTT. This gives the protein CAWSVRIDTGELFF.

This chain links TRBV4-2 with TRBJ1-2, with TRBD1 matching 8 bases. The CDR3 is 20 residues long. Trimming removed 0 bases from V and 5 bases from J; junction bases left unmatched: 20. Per germline, CDR1 LGHNA and CDR2 YNFKEQ. The CDR3 DNA reads TGTGCCAGCAGCCAAGAAGAGGGACAGGCCATCTTGGACCTTTCTTATGGCTACACCTTC. Translating gives CASSQEEGQAILDLSYGYTF.

The genes are TRBV7-3 and TRBJ2-2; 8 nucleotides line up with TRBD2. V lost 4 bases to trimming and J lost 5 bases; unmatched junction nucleotides: 6. The CDR3 length is 15 residues. Germline-derived CDR1 and CDR2 are SGHTA and FQGTGA. This CDR3 is CASSSPGGYTGELFF. The CDR3 DNA reads as TGTGCCAGCAGCTCACCGGGGGGGTATACCGGGGAGCTGTTTTTT.

This rearrangement joins TRBV2 to TRBJ1-2; weak D call: TRBD1 (6 bases). Between the trimmed V and J ends, which lost 7 bases and 4 bases, there was a span of 16 bases. Germline V lookup: CDR1 SNHLY, CDR2 FYNNEI. There are 14 residues in the CDR3. CDR3 amino acids: CASTEGGLGYGYTF. The CDR3, as DNA: TGTGCCAGCACCGAGGGGGGGCTAGGCTATGGCTACACCTTC.

V is TRBV6-5 and J is TRBJ1-4; TRBD1 aligns across 7 bases. V gave up 8 bases and J gave up 6 bases; unmatched junction bases: 9. Germline V lookup: CDR1 MNHEY, CDR2 SVGAGI. This CDR3 region has 14 residues. The CDR3 sequence: CASHGGGEDEKLFF. The DNA of the CDR3 is TGTGCCAGCCATGGAGGGGGCGAGGATGAAAAACTGTTTTTT.

The V gene is TRBV6-4, the J gene TRBJ1-3; D unclear. From germline, CDR1 is MRHNA and CDR2 SNTAGT. V was pared by 3 bases and J by 0 bases, with 9 bases between. The CDR3 spans 15 residues. The CDR3 sequence is CASSEQRISGNTIYF. CDR3 coding DNA: TGTGCCAGCAGTGAACAGAGGATCTCTGGAAACACCATATATTTT.

The chain links TRBV3-1 (or the pseudogene TRBV3-2) to TRBJ1-6; TRBD1 matches 9 bases. The V gene's germline CDR1 is LGHDT and CDR2 YNNKEL (reference sequence). The CDR3 contains 12 residues. Trimming at V came to 10 bases and at J to 7 bases, leaving 2 bases not matched to a gene. This CDR3 reads CATGTGNSPLHF. The CDR3 nucleotides read TGTGCCACCGGGACAGGGAATTCACCCCTCCACTTT.

The chain uses TRBV19 and TRBJ2-3, with D perhaps matching TRBD2 (6 bases). Germline V gene sequence: CDR1 LNHDA, CDR2 SQIVND (reference sequence). The V gene lost 5 bases and the J gene lost 5 bases, with 11 bases spanning the gap. The length of the CDR3 is 13 residues. In DNA form, the CDR3 reads TGTGCCAGTAGTGAGCGGGCCAGAGATACGCAGTATTTT. Protein product: CASSERARDTQYF. The full variable domain, its missing parts supplied by reference TRBV19 and TRBJ2-3, is DGGITQSPKYLFRKEGQNVTLSCEQNLNHDAMYWYRQDPGQGLRLIYYSQIVNDFQKGDIAEGYSVSREKKESFPLTVTSAQKNPTAFYLCASSERARDTQYFGPGTRLTVL.

The chain uses TRBV5-1 and TRBJ2-3, with 14 positions matching TRBD2. Germline loops: CDR1 SGHRS, CDR2 YFSETQ. The V segment lost 0 bases and the J segment 5 bases; nucleotides outside the gene matches: 2. This CDR3 is 16 amino acids long. CDR3 in DNA: TGCGCCAGCAGCTTGGTGACTAGCGGGGGGGTAGATACGCAGTATTTT. Translation gives CASSLVTSGGVDTQYF.

DNA of the CDR3: TGTGCCAGCGGGGGCGTCAGACAAGAGACCCAGTACTTC. Protein: CASGGVRQETQYF. The chain combines TRBV6-5 with TRBJ2-5, with D tentatively TRBD1 (6 bases). Germline V CDR1 and CDR2: MNHEY, SVGAGI. The CDR3 sequence is 13 residues long. V shed 8 bases and J shed 2 bases, with 12 bases lying between them.

CDR3 sequence: CASSGQSGANVLTF. In nucleotides, the CDR3 is TGCGCCAGCAGCGGTCAATCTGGGGCCAACGTCCTGACTTTC. The J gene is TRBJ2-6, the V gene TRBV5-1; D remains ambiguous. V was pared by 4 bases and J by 1 base, with 6 bases between. This CDR3 region has 14 residues. The germline gives CDR1 SGHRS, CDR2 YFSETQ.

Regarding this clone: The same CDR3 is also encoded by other DNA sequences in this sample. The rearrangement uses TRBV18 and TRBJ2-7; D might be TRBD1 (5 bases). V was trimmed by 3 bases and J by 1 base, leaving 10 bases between them. The CDR3 loop spans 14 amino acids. The germline V gene has CDR1 KGHSH and CDR2 LQKENI. The CDR3 bases are TGTGCCAGCTCACCCTCAGGGTCTTCCTACGAGCAGTACTTC. Translating gives CASSPSGSSYEQYF.

The V call is TRBV6-1, the J call TRBJ2-5; D gene uncertain. In germline, CDR1 is MNHNS, CDR2 SASEGT. The germline V and J ends were trimmed by 2 bases and 9 bases, with 16 bases remaining between them. CDR3 size: 14 residues. The CDR3 coding sequence is TGTGCCAGCAGTGAACGTAGAGGTCTTCGGGCCCAGTACTTC. It specifies CASSERRGLRAQYF.

The chain joins TRBV5-1 to TRBJ1-1; 7 nucleotides line up with TRBD1. The junction had 9 bases not matched to a gene; V was cut back by 4 bases and J by 3 bases. The germline CDR1 and CDR2 sequences are SGHRS and YFSETQ. CDR3 size: 15 residues. For the CDR3, the DNA is TGCGCCAGCAGCATAGGGACAGCCGGGGACACTGAAGCTTTCTTT. This sequence encodes CASSIGTAGDTEAFF.

The chain recombines TRBV12-3 or TRBV12-4 with TRBJ1-3; D not certain. The length of the CDR3 is 12 residues. Between the trimmed V and J ends, which lost 6 bases and 0 bases, there was a span of 3 bases. CDR3 in amino acids: CASSPSGNTIYF. The CDR3, as DNA: TGTGCCAGCAGCCCCTCTGGAAACACCATATATTTT.

The J gene is TRBJ2-2, the V gene TRBV5-4; TRBD1 might be the D (5 bases). The V end was cut by 2 bases, the J end by 7 bases, with 18 bases between. Germline CDR1 SGHNT, CDR2 YYREEE (reference sequence). The CDR3 contains 16 residues. CDR3 sequence: CASSFLLRQGDGELFF. In DNA, the CDR3 is TGTGCCAGCAGCTTCCTTTTGCGCCAGGGCGACGGGGAGCTGTTTTTT.

The chain uses TRBV7-9 and TRBJ1-6, with 8 bases fitting TRBD1. The CDR3 consists of 15 residues. V dropped 5 bases and J dropped 10; count of bases not matched to a gene: 10. Germline CDR1 SEHNR, CDR2 FQNEAQ (reference sequence). The CDR3 reads CASSGGQGGRSPLHF. CDR3 DNA: TGTGCCAGCAGCGGAGGACAGGGTGGAAGGTCACCCCTCCACTTT.

The chain couples TRBV30 to TRBJ2-1; D may be TRBD2 (6 bases). This CDR3 contains 16 residues. Germline lookup yields CDR1 GTSNPN and CDR2 SVGIG (reference sequence). Trimming shortened V by 3 bases and J by 0 bases, and 15 bases separated the two germline ends. CDR3 in DNA: TGTGCCTGGAGGGTAAGGGCGGGGAGCTCCTACAATGAGCAGTTCTTC. Amino acids: CAWRVRAGSSYNEQFF.

The V call is TRBV6-6, the J call TRBJ1-1; perhaps TRBD1 as D (5 bases). Germline lookup yields CDR1 MNHNY and CDR2 SVGAGI (reference sequence). V was pared by 2 bases and J by 4 bases, with 11 bases between. The CDR3 spans 14 residues. CDR3 region: CASSYAGTGTEAFF. DNA of the CDR3: TGTGCCAGCAGTTACGCCGGGACGGGCACTGAAGCTTTCTTT.

This chain connects TRBV7-8 to TRBJ2-5, with 11 bases fitting TRBD1. V was clipped by 5 bases and J by 5 bases; unmatched bases: 4. Per germline, CDR1 SGHVS and CDR2 FQNEAQ. The CDR3 runs to 14 residues. The CDR3, as DNA: TGTGCCAGCAGCATCGGGACAGGGGGTGAGACCCAGTACTTC. This codes for CASSIGTGGETQYF.

This clone was seen a single time. V usage is TRBV7-2 and J usage is TRBJ1-4; possible D gene TRBD1, 5 bases. The ends were cut back, 3 bases at V and 8 bases at J, with 13 bases in the middle. Germline CDR1 reads SGHTA; CDR2 reads FQGNSA. CDR3 size: 14 residues. The CDR3 region has the DNA TGTGCCAGCAGCTTCCCAGGGTTAGACGAAAAACTGTTTTTT. It is translated as CASSFPGLDEKLFF.